Presented here are 25 T cell receptor beta chains from one specimen sequenced in a study of CD8+CD57+ T cells in acquired aplastic anemia (dated by TCRdb to the late 2010s). Expansion of CD8+CD57+ cells had been shown by flow cytometry in the patients chosen for sequencing. The run used an Illumina HiSeq 2000. Genomic DNA was used as template for profiling of TCR beta VDJ combinations and CDR3 sequences. The public reads were reanalyzed by TCRdb: fastp trimming at Q25, MiXCR alignment, in-frame beta chains only. For every CDR3 protein sequence, its rows merge into one entry that carries the most common genes and DNA. The sample table holds around 190,000 distinct CDR3 sequences, of which less than 50% were seen once. 13% of the sample is taken by the ten largest. The sequencing input was sorted CD4+, CD8+, or CD8+CD57+ T cells (not recorded which) from PBMCs. These receptors all come from a human donor with aplastic anemia.

This clonotype was found many times. V gene TRBV20-1 combines with J gene TRBJ2-1, with 9 bases matching TRBD1. J was trimmed by 7 bases and V by 0 bases; bases with no gene match: 7. Germline values: CDR1 DFQATT, CDR2 SNEGSKA (reference sequence). The CDR3 has 15 amino acids. Here the CDR3 DNA reads TGCAGTGCTAGAGATACAGGGGGCGGCGGGAATGAGCAGTTCTTC. It specifies CSARDTGGGGNEQFF.

This clonotype has ten or more counts. The CDR3 region is CSARDRVGNQPQHF. The DNA of the CDR3 is TGCAGTGCTAGAGATAGGGTTGGCAATCAGCCCCAGCATTTT. The rearrangement joins TRBV20-1 to TRBJ1-5; D call uncertain. The germline V and J ends were trimmed by 0 bases and 2 bases, with 8 bases remaining between them. CDR1 and CDR2 from the germline V gene are DFQATT and SNEGSKA (reference sequence). The CDR3 totals 14 residues.

The V gene is TRBV24-1, the J gene TRBJ2-3; D possibly corresponds to TRBD2 (6 bases). From germline, CDR1 is KGHDR and CDR2 SFDVKD. V lost 3 bases and J 5 bases, leaving 17 bases between the germline ends. The CDR3 covers 16 residues. The CDR3 is CATSDLGTPTGDTQYF. CDR3 DNA sequence: TGTGCCACCAGTGATCTAGGGACTCCCACAGGAGATACGCAGTATTTT.

Only one count was recorded for this clonotype. The gene calls are TRBV28 and TRBJ1-5; D is perhaps TRBD1 (6 bases). The CDR3 runs 16 residues. Trimming removed 1 base from V and 2 bases from J, with 12 bases in between. CDR1 and CDR2 (germline): MDHEN, SYDVKM. The CDR3 coding sequence is TGTGCCAGCAGTTTATCGGGGGCGCGGGGCAATCAGCCCCAGCATTTT. It specifies CASSLSGARGNQPQHF.

V usage is TRBV5-4 and J usage is TRBJ1-6; 8 bases agree with TRBD1. CDR3 size: 14 residues. Germline trimming cut 4 bases from V and 9 bases from J; bases unmatched to any gene: 6. CDR1 and CDR2 from the germline V gene are SGHNT and YYREEE (reference sequence). The CDR3 region has the DNA TGTGCCAGCAGCGCGGGACAGGATGGTTCACCCCTCCACTTT. Encoded protein: CASSAGQDGSPLHF.

In its sample, this clonotype was seen many times. The chain combines TRBV3-1 with TRBJ2-7, with a possible D match to TRBD2 (6 bases). CDR1 is LGHDT and CDR2 is YNNKEL in the germline V gene (reference sequence). V lost 3 bases and J 6 bases, leaving 6 bases between the germline ends. CDR3 size: 11 residues. The DNA of the CDR3 is TGTGCCAGCAGCCAGGGAGGCGAGCAGTACTTC. It translates to CASSQGGEQYF.

The rearrangement joins TRBV7-2 to TRBJ1-1; D gene uncertain. This CDR3 is 13 amino acids long. Germline CDR1 reads SGHTA; CDR2 reads FQGNSA. Trimming cost V 5 bases and J 2 bases, with 9 bases left between them. The CDR3 region is CASSPRFNTEAFF. CDR3 nucleotide sequence: TGTGCCAGCAGCCCAAGATTTAACACTGAAGCTTTCTTT. Full variable domain (outside the CDR3, taken from reference TRBV7-2 and TRBJ1-1): GAGVSQSPSNKVTEKGKDVELRCDPISGHTALYWYRQSLGQGLEFLIYFQGNSAPDKSGLPSDRFSAERTGGSVSTLTIQRTQQEDSAVYLCASSPRFNTEAFFGQGTRLTVV.

This clonotype was seen more than once but under ten times. The chain is built from TRBV30 and TRBJ1-1; TRBD1 might be the D (5 bases). The CDR3 contains 14 residues. Trimming shortened V by 1 base and J by 4 bases, and 13 bases separated the two germline ends. Per germline, CDR1 GTSNPN and CDR2 SVGIG (reference sequence). CDR3 in amino acids: CAWSAKGSITEAFF. For the CDR3, the DNA is TGTGCCTGGAGTGCTAAGGGGAGTATCACTGAAGCTTTCTTT.

This clonotype appeared many times. Here the CDR3 DNA reads TGTGCCAGCAAAGGGGGCGGGGGCTATGGCTACACCTTC. The encoded protein is CASKGGGGYGYTF. The V and J genes are TRBV2 and TRBJ1-2; the match to TRBD1 covers 7 bases. There are 13 residues in the CDR3. V lost 7 bases, J lost 4 bases, and 6 bases stayed unmatched. From germline, CDR1 is SNHLY and CDR2 FYNNEI. Filled out from reference TRBV2 and TRBJ1-2, the complete variable domain reads EPEVTQTPSHQVTQMGQEVILRCVPISNHLYFYWYRQILGQKVEFLVSFYNNEISEKSEIFDDQFSVERPDGSNFTLKIRSTKLEDSAMYFCASKGGGGYGYTFGSGTRLTVV.

The gene calls are TRBV10-3 and TRBJ1-2; D is uncertain. V lost 8 bases and J lost 1, with 11 bases in between. The CDR3 contains 13 residues. Per germline, CDR1 ENHRY and CDR2 SYGVKD. The CDR3 sequence: CAIEGVHNYGYTF. CDR3 DNA sequence: TGTGCCATCGAGGGAGTCCATAACTATGGCTACACCTTC.

The chain couples TRBV10-1 to TRBJ2-3, with D possibly matching TRBD1 (6 bases). V shed 5 bases and J shed 8 bases, with 11 bases lying between them. Germline V gives CDR1 WNHNN, CDR2 SYGVQD (reference sequence). CDR3 length equals 12 residues. The CDR3, as DNA: TGCGCCAGCAGTCCAGGGGTCGGTACGCAGTATTTT. It yields the protein CASSPGVGTQYF.

The rearrangement uses TRBV10-3 and TRBJ2-5, with 8 bases fitting TRBD1. Germline lookup yields CDR1 ENHRY and CDR2 SYGVKD. The CDR3 has 14 residues. The V gene end was trimmed by 5 bases and the J gene end by 5 bases; junction bases not matched to a gene: 7. The CDR3: CAISYQGALETQYF. CDR3 DNA: TGTGCCATCAGTTACCAGGGGGCATTGGAGACCCAGTACTTC.

This chain connects TRBV5-1 to TRBJ1-6; 7 bases fit TRBD1. J was trimmed by 16 bases and V by 2 bases; bases with no gene match: 9. The CDR3 totals 13 residues. Germline V gene sequence: CDR1 SGHRS, CDR2 YFSETQ. This chain's CDR3 is CASSLGVGTDLHF. The CDR3 nucleotides are TGCGCCAGCAGCTTAGGAGTAGGGACAGATCTCCACTTT.

The rearrangement joins TRBV15 to TRBJ1-2, with D hard to call. The germline V gene has CDR1 LNHNV and CDR2 YYDKDF (reference sequence). V lost 0 bases to trimming and J lost 4 bases, with 12 bases between them. The CDR3 is 15 residues long. The CDR3 protein is CATSRDSGVSYGYTF. The CDR3 nucleotides read TGTGCCACCAGCAGAGATAGCGGGGTCTCCTATGGCTACACCTTC.

The rearrangement links TRBV7-9 to TRBJ2-7; no clear D gene. Germline assignment: CDR1 SEHNR and CDR2 FQNEAQ (reference sequence). The V and J ends lost 10 bases and 5 bases respectively, with 18 bases between them. This CDR3 region has 13 residues. As DNA, the CDR3 is TGTGCCACCTCTTTTTCAGGTTTAGACGAGCAGTACTTC. Its protein is CATSFSGLDEQYF. Variable domain in full (rest from reference TRBV7-9 and TRBJ2-7): DTGVSQNPRHKITKRGQNVTFRCDPISEHNRLYWYRQTLGQGPEFLTYFQNEAQLEKSRLLSDRFSAERPKGSFSTLEIQRTEQGDSAMYLCATSFSGLDEQYFGPGTRLTVT.

A note on this clonotype: A much more abundant neighbour one base away suggests this may be a read error. The chain combines TRBV2 with TRBJ1-2; D ambiguous. Trimming took 6 bases from V and 1 from J, leaving 12 bases between them. There are 14 residues in the CDR3. CDR1 and CDR2 from the germline V gene are SNHLY and FYNNEI. The chain's CDR3 is CASRTPQINYGYTF. CDR3 bases: TGTGCCAGCAGGACGCCCCAGATTAACTATGGCTACACCTTC.

CDR3 nucleotides: TGCGCCAGCAGCCGCCAGGGAACCCTTGCAACTAATGAAAAACTGTTTTTT. Its protein product is CASSRQGTLATNEKLFF. J is TRBJ1-4 and V is TRBV4-1, with a possible D match to TRBD1 (5 bases). The CDR3 length is 17 residues. Per the germline V gene, CDR1 is MGHRA and CDR2 is YSYEKL. V was shortened by 4 bases and J by 0 bases, with 15 bases between the two germline ends.

DNA of the CDR3: TGCAGTGCTAGAGGGCACAGGGGGCGACCGTCCTACGAGCAGTACTTC. Encoded protein: CSARGHRGRPSYEQYF. The J gene is TRBJ2-7, the V gene TRBV20-1; 9 nucleotides line up with TRBD1. In germline, CDR1 is DFQATT, CDR2 SNEGSKA (reference sequence). After removal of 1 base from V and 1 base from J, the junction contained 8 bases not matched to a gene. The CDR3 is 16 residues long.

The V call is TRBV15, the J call TRBJ1-4, with D tentatively TRBD1 (5 bases). Germline-derived CDR1 and CDR2 are LNHNV and YYDKDF (reference sequence). Trimming left V 4 bases short and J 3 bases short, with 12 bases between. This CDR3 has 15 residues. CDR3 loop: CATSTADRANEKLFF. CDR3 in DNA: TGTGCCACCAGCACAGCCGACAGAGCTAATGAAAAACTGTTTTTT.

The CDR3 protein is CSARDADLSSYNSPLHF. CDR3 in DNA: TGCAGTGCTAGGGACGCGGACTTGAGCTCCTATAATTCACCCCTCCACTTT. The chain combines TRBV20-1 with TRBJ1-6; D is ambiguous. The germline gives CDR1 DFQATT, CDR2 SNEGSKA (reference sequence). V was pared by 3 bases and J by 0 bases, with 15 bases between. The CDR3 contains 17 residues.

Many counts were recorded for this clonotype. The J gene is TRBJ2-3, the V gene TRBV11-3, with 11 bases fitting TRBD2. Trimming removed 1 base from V and 0 bases from J; junction bases left unmatched: 0. The CDR3 covers 16 residues. Per germline, CDR1 SGHNT and CDR2 YENEEA. The CDR3 DNA reads TGTGCCAGCAGCTTAGGGACTAGCGGGAGCACAGATACGCAGTATTTT. Its protein is CASSLGTSGSTDTQYF.

The chain has TRBV10-1 and TRBJ1-1; D may be TRBD1 (6 bases). The CDR3 is made up of 12 amino acids. Trimming took 5 bases from V and 10 from J, leaving 14 bases between them. CDR1 is WNHNN and CDR2 is SYGVQD in the germline V gene (reference sequence). The CDR3 loop reads CASSYKQGIAFF. The CDR3 nucleotides are TGCGCCAGCAGTTATAAACAGGGTATAGCTTTCTTT.

The rearrangement joins TRBV25-1 to TRBJ1-2, with 9 nucleotides matching TRBD1. V trimming: 3 bases; J trimming: 8 bases; junction bases outside the gene matches: 10. This CDR3 region has 15 residues. Germline V gene sequence: CDR1 MGHDK, CDR2 SYGVNS. The CDR3 spells CASSEPTQGAGGYTF. CDR3 nucleotides: TGTGCCAGCAGTGAGCCCACACAGGGGGCGGGGGGCTACACCTTC.

This clonotype occurred many times. This chain links TRBV6-2 or TRBV6-3 with TRBJ2-3; D remains unclear. The CDR3 runs 16 residues. The ends were cut back, 0 bases at V and 3 bases at J, with 13 bases in the middle. Per germline, CDR1 MNHEY and CDR2 SVGEGT. The CDR3: CASSYSSSPGTDTQYF. The CDR3 DNA follows: TGTGCCAGCAGTTACTCGTCCTCTCCTGGGACAGATACGCAGTATTTT.

The V gene is TRBV7-3, the J gene TRBJ2-5, with a tentative D call TRBD2 (6 bases). The ends were cut back, 5 bases at V and 4 bases at J, with 14 bases in the middle. The CDR3 extends over 14 amino acids. Germline lookup yields CDR1 SGHTA and CDR2 FQGTGA. CDR3 sequence reads: CASSNAGTGETQYF. Here the CDR3 DNA reads TGTGCCAGCAGCAACGCCGGGACTGGAGAGACCCAGTACTTC.